This TCR beta chain was captured in a study of OX40 agonist ivuxolimab in advanced cancers. Study-level findings and limits: On average, a greater number of expanded clones characterised CD8+ T cells relative to CD4+.

Germline V gene lookup returns CDR1 SGHRS and CDR2 YFSETQ. The CDR3 covers 16 residues. With regard to this clone: What it binds is unknown. Sequence at one end of the junction differs from germline and may be a read error.

Clones were read by immunoSEQ multiplex PCR, and TCRdb kept only the in-frame ones, dropping some. The sample yields about 45,000 clones, 88% seen once. This clonotype originated in an adult with an advanced solid tumor such as melanoma, head and neck, liver or kidney cancer. The genes are TRBV5-1 and TRBJ1-6; D may be TRBD1 (6 bases). The sequenced sample was CD4+ or CD8+ T cells sorted from blood, obtained in a trial of the OX40 agonist ivuxolimab. The CDR3 DNA follows: TGCGCCAGCAGCTCAGGGCAGGACAGCTATTATTCACCCCTCCACTTT. This gives the protein CASSSGQDSYYSPLHF.